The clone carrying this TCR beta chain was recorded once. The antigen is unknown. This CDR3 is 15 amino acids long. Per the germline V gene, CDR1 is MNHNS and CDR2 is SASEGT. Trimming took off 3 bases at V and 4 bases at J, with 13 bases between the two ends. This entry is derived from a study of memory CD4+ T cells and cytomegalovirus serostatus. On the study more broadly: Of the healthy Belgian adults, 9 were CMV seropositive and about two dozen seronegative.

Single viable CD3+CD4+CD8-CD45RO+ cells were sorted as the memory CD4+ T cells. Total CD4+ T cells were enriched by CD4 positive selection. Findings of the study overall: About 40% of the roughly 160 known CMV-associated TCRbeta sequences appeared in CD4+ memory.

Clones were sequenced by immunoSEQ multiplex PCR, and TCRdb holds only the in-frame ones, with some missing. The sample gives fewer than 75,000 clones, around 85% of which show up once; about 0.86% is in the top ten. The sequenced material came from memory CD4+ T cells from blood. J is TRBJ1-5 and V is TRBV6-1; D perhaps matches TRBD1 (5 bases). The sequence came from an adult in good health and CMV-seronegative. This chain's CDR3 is CASSDSQVQNQPQHF. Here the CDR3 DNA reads TGTGCCAGCAGTGACTCACAGGTCCAGAATCAGCCCCAGCATTTT.